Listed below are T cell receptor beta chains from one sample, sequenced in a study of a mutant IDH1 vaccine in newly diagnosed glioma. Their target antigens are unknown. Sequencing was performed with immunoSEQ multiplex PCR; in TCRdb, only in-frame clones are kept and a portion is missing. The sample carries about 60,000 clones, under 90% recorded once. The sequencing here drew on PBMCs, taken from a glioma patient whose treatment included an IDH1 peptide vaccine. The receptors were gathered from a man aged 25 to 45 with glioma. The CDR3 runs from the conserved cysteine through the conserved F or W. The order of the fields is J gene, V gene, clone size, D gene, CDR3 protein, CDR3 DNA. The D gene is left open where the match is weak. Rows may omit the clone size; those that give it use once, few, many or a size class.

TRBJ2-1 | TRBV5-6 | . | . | CASSLGGEGPGEQFF | TGTGCCAGCAGCTTGGGGGGCGAGGGCCCCGGTGAGCAGTTCTTC
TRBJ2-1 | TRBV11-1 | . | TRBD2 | CASSLEVSGRGVNEQFF | TGTGCCAGCAGCCTTGAAGTTAGCGGGAGAGGAGTCAATGAGCAGTTCTTC
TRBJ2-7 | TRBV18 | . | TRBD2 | CASSPGLDSYEQYF | TGTGCCAGCTCACCGGGACTAGACTCCTACGAGCAGTACTTC
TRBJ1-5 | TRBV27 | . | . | CASSSMRGARDQPQHF | TGTGCCAGCAGTTCAATGAGGGGGGCTCGCGATCAGCCCCAGCATTTT
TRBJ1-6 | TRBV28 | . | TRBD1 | CASSLIEQGYSDSPLHF | TGTGCCAGCAGTTTAATAGAACAGGGGTATAGTGATTCACCCCTCCACTTT
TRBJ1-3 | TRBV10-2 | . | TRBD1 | CASSGGTGNSGNTIYF | TGCGCCAGCAGTGGGGGGACAGGGAACTCTGGAAACACCATATATTTT
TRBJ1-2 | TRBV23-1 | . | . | CASSQSKEDYNRDEGYTF | TGCGCCAGCAGTCAATCGAAAGAGGACTATAATAGGGATGAGGGCTACACCTTC
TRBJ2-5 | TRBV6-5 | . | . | CASRQGETQYF | TGTGCCAGCAGGCAGGGAGAGACCCAGTACTTC
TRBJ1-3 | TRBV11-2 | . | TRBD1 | CASSSNRGAGNTIYF | TGTGCCAGCAGCTCGAACAGGGGCGCGGGAAACACCATATATTTT
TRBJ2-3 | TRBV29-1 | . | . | CSAEGGGRGSTDTQYF | TGCAGCGCCGAGGGTGGAGGACGGGGTAGCACAGATACGCAGTATTTT
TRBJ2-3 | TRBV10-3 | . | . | CAIRDRDRSDTQYF | TGTGCCATCAGGGATAGAGACAGGTCAGATACGCAGTATTTT
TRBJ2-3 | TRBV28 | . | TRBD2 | CASRVTSGYTDTQYF | TGTGCCAGCAGGGTGACTAGCGGGTACACAGATACGCAGTATTTT
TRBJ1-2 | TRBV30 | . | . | CAWSHTLDYGYTF | TGTGCCTGGAGTCACACCCTGGACTATGGCTACACCTTC
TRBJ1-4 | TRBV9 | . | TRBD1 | CASSVDRGRNEKLFF | TGTGCCAGCAGCGTAGACAGGGGGCGAAATGAAAAACTGTTTTTT
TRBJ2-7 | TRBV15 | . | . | CATSRDGVSYEQYF | TGTGCCACCAGCCGGGACGGAGTCTCCTACGAGCAGTACTTC
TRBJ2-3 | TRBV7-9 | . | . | CASSTGGSTDTQYF | TGTGCCAGCAGCACGGGGGGCTCCACAGATACGCAGTATTTT
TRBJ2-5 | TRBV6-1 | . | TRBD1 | CASRPGQGGVTQYF | TGTGCCAGCAGACCCGGACAGGGAGGAGTGACCCAGTACTTC
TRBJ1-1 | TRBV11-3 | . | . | CASSAYRDTEAFF | TGTGCCAGCAGCGCCTACAGGGACACTGAAGCTTTCTTT
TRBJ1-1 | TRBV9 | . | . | CASSVEPPLEAFF | TGTGCCAGCAGCGTAGAACCCCCACTTGAAGCTTTCTTT
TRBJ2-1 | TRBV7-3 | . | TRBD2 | CASSSSGAGGMNEQFF | TGTGCCAGCAGCTCATCTGGGGCGGGAGGCATGAATGAGCAGTTCTTC
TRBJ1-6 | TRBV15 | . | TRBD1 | CATSREGGNSPLHF | TGTGCTACCAGCAGAGAAGGGGGCAATTCACCCCTCCACTTT
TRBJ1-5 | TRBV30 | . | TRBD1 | CAWTPPGGRQPQHF | TGTGCCTGGACCCCCCCAGGGGGCCGGCAGCCCCAGCATTTT
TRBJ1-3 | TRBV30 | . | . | CAWSLDITGNTIYF | TGTGCCTGGAGTTTAGACATAACTGGAAACACCATATATTTT
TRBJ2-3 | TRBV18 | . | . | CASSHLSGVADTQYF | TGTGCCAGCTCCCACCTTTCGGGGGTCGCAGATACGCAGTATTTT
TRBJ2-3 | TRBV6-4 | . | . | CACEGSTDTQYF | TGTGCCTGCGAGGGATCCACAGATACGCAGTATTTT
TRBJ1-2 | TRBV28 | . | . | CASSLSPTFNYGYTF | TGTGCCAGCAGTTTATCGCCGACATTTAACTATGGCTACACCTTC
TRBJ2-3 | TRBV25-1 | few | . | CASSESLAGSSQYF | TGTGCCAGCAGTGAATCTCTTGCGGGATCATCGCAGTATTTT
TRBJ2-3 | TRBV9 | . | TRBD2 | CASSGQSGRAGYTQYF | TGTGCCAGCAGCGGACAGAGCGGGAGGGCCGGATATACGCAGTATTTT
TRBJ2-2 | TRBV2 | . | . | CASSIGRSTGELFF | TGTGCCAGCAGTATTGGACGATCCACCGGGGAGCTGTTTTTT
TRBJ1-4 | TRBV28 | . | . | CASGPPGGLREKLFF | TGTGCCAGCGGCCCACCTGGGGGGCTGAGAGAAAAACTGTTTTTT
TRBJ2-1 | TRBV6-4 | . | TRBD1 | CASSRDRRYNEQFF | TGTGCCAGCAGTAGGGACAGAAGATACAATGAGCAGTTCTTC
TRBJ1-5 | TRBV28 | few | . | CASSPTGTWNQPQHF | TGTGCCAGCAGCCCCACCGGGACATGGAATCAGCCCCAGCATTTT
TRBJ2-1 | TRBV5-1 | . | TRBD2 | CASSLASGRVGEQFF | TGCGCCAGCAGCTTGGCTAGCGGGAGGGTCGGTGAGCAGTTCTTC
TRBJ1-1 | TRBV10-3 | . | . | CAVSGSLLSTNTEAFF | TGTGCCGTCTCCGGCAGTCTCCTATCGACGAACACTGAAGCTTTCTTT
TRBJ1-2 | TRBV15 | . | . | CATSRDLGQGTYYGYTF | TGTGCCACCAGCAGAGATCTTGGTCAAGGAACCTACTATGGCTACACCTTC
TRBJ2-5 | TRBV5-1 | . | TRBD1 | CASSLEGAPQETQYF | TGCGCCAGCAGCTTAGAGGGGGCCCCCCAAGAGACCCAGTACTTC
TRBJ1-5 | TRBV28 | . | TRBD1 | CASSGRTGRNQPQHF | TGTGCCAGCAGTGGGCGGACAGGACGCAATCAGCCCCAGCATTTT
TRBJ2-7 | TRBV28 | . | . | CASSLSARAVQYF | TGTGCCAGCAGTTTATCTGCCCGGGCGGTGCAGTACTTC
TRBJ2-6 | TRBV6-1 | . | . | CASSVLTGEGPSGANVLTF | TGTGCCAGCAGTGTCCTGACAGGGGAGGGCCCCTCTGGGGCCAACGTCCTGACTTTC
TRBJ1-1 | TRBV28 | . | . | CASIRTGTEAFF | TGTGCCAGCATCCGTACGGGGACTGAAGCTTTCTTT
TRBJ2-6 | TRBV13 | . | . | CASSLAGVQGANVLTF | TGTGCCAGCAGCTTAGCAGGGGTGCAGGGGGCCAACGTCCTGACTTTC
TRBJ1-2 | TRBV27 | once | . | CASSLSGGSNYGYTF | TGTGCCAGCAGTTTATCGGGGGGTTCTAACTATGGCTACACCTTC
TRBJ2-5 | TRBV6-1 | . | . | CASSESSTGETQYF | TGTGCCAGCAGTGAAAGCTCAACGGGGGAGACCCAGTACTTC
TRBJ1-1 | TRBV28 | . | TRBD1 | CASRDGDRENTEAFF | TGTGCCAGCAGAGATGGGGACAGAGAGAACACTGAAGCTTTCTTT
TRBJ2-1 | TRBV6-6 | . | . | CASSYLAGAYNEQFF | TGTGCCAGCAGTTACTTGGCAGGGGCATACAATGAGCAGTTCTTC
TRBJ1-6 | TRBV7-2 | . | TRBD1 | CASSFTLRMTGDDSPLHF | TGTGCCAGCAGCTTCACCCTACGGATGACAGGGGATGATTCACCCCTCCACTTT
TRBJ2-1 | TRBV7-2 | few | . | CASSLRGSSYNEQFF | TGTGCCAGCAGCCTTAGGGGCTCCTCCTACAATGAGCAGTTCTTC
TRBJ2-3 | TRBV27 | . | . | CASAYGDAQYF | TGTGCCAGCGCCTATGGGGACGCGCAGTATTTT
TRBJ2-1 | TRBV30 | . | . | CACLLAEGQYNEQFF | TGTGCCTGTCTCCTCGCGGAGGGGCAGTACAATGAGCAGTTCTTC
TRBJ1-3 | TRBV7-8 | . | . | CASSLIGGGAAGNTIYF | TGTGCCAGCAGCTTGATTGGCGGAGGGGCAGCTGGAAACACCATATATTTT
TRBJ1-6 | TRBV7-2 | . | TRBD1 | CASSFRQGANSPLHF | TGTGCCAGCAGCTTCAGACAGGGGGCTAATTCACCCCTCCACTTT
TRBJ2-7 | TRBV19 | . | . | CASSMAAGGPYEQYF | TGTGCCAGTAGTATGGCGGCAGGCGGGCCTTACGAGCAGTACTTC